The 10 T cell receptor beta chains reported below all come from one sample, sequenced in a study of response to subunit inactivated influenza vaccine. From the RT-PCR reads, TCRdb called clonotypes with MiXCR, one entry per CDR3 protein. This table holds 500,000 to 600,000 distinct CDR3 sequences, roughly 13% found once. Here the sequenced sample was PBMCs from blood, taken roughly 6 weeks after vaccination. The receptors originated from a man in his fifties or sixties who received an inactivated influenza vaccine.

This clonotype was observed a few times. This chain uses TRBV5-1 with TRBJ2-7; 11 positions match TRBD2. Per the germline V gene, CDR1 is SGHRS and CDR2 is YFSETQ. The length of the CDR3 is 18 residues. Trimming at V came to 0 bases and at J to 4 bases, leaving 12 bases not matched to a gene. The CDR3 loop is CASSLGNSGGAMSYEQYF. The CDR3 coding sequence is TGCGCCAGCAGCTTGGGAAATAGCGGGGGGGCGATGTCTTACGAGCAGTACTTC.

This rearrangement joins TRBV11-2 to TRBJ2-1, with D possibly TRBD2 on 6 matching bases. Trimming stripped 0 bases from V and 7 bases from J, with 22 bases between. Germline V gene data show CDR1 as SGHAT and CDR2 as FQNNGV. The CDR3 spans 18 residues. The CDR3 is CASSLDPVRAGMRNEQFF. CDR3 DNA: TGTGCCAGCAGCTTAGACCCTGTCCGGGCGGGGATGAGGAATGAGCAGTTCTTC.

The gene calls are TRBV2 and TRBJ2-7; weak D call: TRBD1 (6 bases). V shed 2 bases and J shed 3 bases, with 14 bases lying between them. This CDR3 has 15 amino acids. Germline values: CDR1 SNHLY, CDR2 FYNNEI. The CDR3 protein is CASSERQATNYEQYF. CDR3 coding DNA: TGTGCCAGCAGTGAAAGACAGGCGACCAACTACGAGCAGTACTTC.

V and J are TRBV4-3 and TRBJ1-4; D call uncertain. Trimming stripped 0 bases from V and 0 bases from J, with 8 bases between. The CDR3 contains 16 residues. Germline values: CDR1 LGHNA, CDR2 YSLEER. The CDR3 loop reads CASSQDLQATNEKLFF. In DNA form, the CDR3 reads TGCGCCAGCAGCCAAGATCTGCAGGCAACTAATGAAAAACTGTTTTTT.

This clonotype appeared many times. V usage is TRBV4-3 and J usage is TRBJ2-5; possible D gene TRBD2, 5 bases. The germline gives CDR1 LGHNA, CDR2 YSLEER. With 4 bases removed from V and 0 bases from J, the gap between germline ends came to 12 bases. The CDR3 runs 15 residues. The DNA for the CDR3 is TGCGCCAGCAGCCGAACCCCGGGGAACCAAGAGACCCAGTACTTC. Amino acid sequence: CASSRTPGNQETQYF.

V is TRBV6-2 or TRBV6-3 and J is TRBJ2-7, with D tentatively TRBD1 or TRBD2 (5 bases each). Trimming shortened V by 6 bases and J by 4 bases, and 19 bases separated the two germline ends. The CDR3 is made up of 15 amino acids. Germline assignment: CDR1 MNHEY and CDR2 SVGEGT. CDR3 sequence (DNA): TGTGCCAGCAGCCTCTTCGGGACGGAATTTTACGAGCAGTACTTC. Amino acids: CASSLFGTEFYEQYF.

The J gene is TRBJ2-5, the V gene TRBV27, with 10 bases lining up with TRBD2. Looked up from germline, CDR1 is MNHEY and CDR2 is SMNVEV (reference sequence). Unmatched junction bases numbered 7, after V lost 4 bases and J lost 5 bases. The CDR3 extends over 15 amino acids. The CDR3 sequence is CASSSGTSVRETQYF. CDR3 bases: TGTGCCAGCAGTTCCGGGACTAGCGTTAGGGAGACCCAGTACTTC.

CDR3 loop: CASSQGTPDTQYF. Here the CDR3 DNA reads TGTGCCAGCAGCCAAGGGACGCCAGATACGCAGTATTTT. The rearrangement uses TRBV4-2 and TRBJ2-3, with unresolved D. Trimming took off 1 base at V and 4 bases at J, with 6 bases between the two ends. From germline, CDR1 is LGHNA and CDR2 YNFKEQ. The length of the CDR3 is 13 residues.

This chain connects TRBV7-9 to TRBJ2-3, with 11 bases that match TRBD2. With 3 bases clipped from V and 4 bases from J, the junction kept 6 bases outside the gene matches. There are 16 residues in the CDR3. The germline V gene has CDR1 SEHNR and CDR2 FQNEAQ (reference sequence). The CDR3 DNA reads TGTGCCAGCAGCTTTACTAGCGGGAGCTTTGCAGATACGCAGTATTTT. Translating it yields CASSFTSGSFADTQYF. The entire variable domain, with the rest obtained from reference TRBV7-9 and TRBJ2-3, is as follows: DTGVSQNPRHKITKRGQNVTFRCDPISEHNRLYWYRQTLGQGPEFLTYFQNEAQLEKSRLLSDRFSAERPKGSFSTLEIQRTEQGDSAMYLCASSFTSGSFADTQYFGPGTRLTVL.

A few counts support this clonotype. The genes are TRBV12-3 or TRBV12-4 and TRBJ2-2, with D uncertain. Trimming left V 2 bases short and J 7 bases short, with 8 bases between. The CDR3 has 13 residues. The CDR3 DNA is TGTGCCAGCAGTTTAAACGGAGTCGGGGAGCTGTTTTTT. Its protein is CASSLNGVGELFF.